This is a list of T cell receptor beta chains from one sample in a study of cytomegalovirus exposure and HLA in healthy donors. Data came from immunoSEQ multiplex PCR; TCRdb stores just in-frame clones and leaves some out. The data contain 150,000 to 200,000 clones, roughly 96% of them singletons. The sample taken for sequencing was PBMCs. The receptors come from a woman between 18 and 29 years old in good health and CMV-seronegative. Both conserved end residues are part of each CDR3. A D gene is named only where the DNA matches it firmly. Clone size is not always given. Where it is, it says once, few, many or a class for expanded clones.

abundance: .; v_gene: TRBV4-1; d_gene: TRBD2; len: 17; j_gene: TRBJ2-1; CDR3nt: TGCGCCAGCAGCCAAGATAGCTGGGTAGCGGGGGACAATGAGCAGTTCTTC; CDR3aa: CASSQDSWVAGDNEQFF
abundance: .; v_gene: TRBV2; d_gene: .; len: 14; j_gene: TRBJ1-5; CDR3nt: TGTGCCAGCAGTGAACAGGCAGTCAATCAGCCCCAGCATTTT; CDR3aa: CASSEQAVNQPQHF
abundance: .; v_gene: TRBV7-9; d_gene: .; len: 15; j_gene: TRBJ2-5; CDR3nt: TGTGCCAGCAGCCCGGACAGCTCGGTTCAAGAGACCCAGTACTTC; CDR3aa: CASSPDSSVQETQYF
abundance: .; v_gene: TRBV19; d_gene: TRBD1; len: 16; j_gene: TRBJ1-4; CDR3nt: TGTGCCAGTAGTGACTCGTGGACAGGGCGACATGAAAAACTGTTTTTT; CDR3aa: CASSDSWTGRHEKLFF
abundance: .; v_gene: TRBV7-2; d_gene: .; len: 12; j_gene: TRBJ2-7; CDR3nt: TGTGCCAGCAGCTTAGGAGTCTACGAGCAGTACTTC; CDR3aa: CASSLGVYEQYF
abundance: .; v_gene: TRBV18; d_gene: .; len: 16; j_gene: TRBJ2-6; CDR3nt: TGTGCCAGCTCACCATACAGGTACTCTGGGGCCAACGTCCTGACTTTC; CDR3aa: CASSPYRYSGANVLTF
abundance: .; v_gene: TRBV2; d_gene: .; len: 11; j_gene: TRBJ1-1; CDR3nt: TGTGCCAGCAGTGAAGTAACTGAAGCTTTCTTT; CDR3aa: CASSEVTEAFF
abundance: once; v_gene: TRBV29-1; d_gene: .; len: 13; j_gene: TRBJ2-7; CDR3nt: TGCAGCGTCGTCGACGACAACTCCTACGAGCAGTACTTC; CDR3aa: CSVVDDNSYEQYF
abundance: .; v_gene: TRBV5-1; d_gene: TRBD2; len: 16; j_gene: TRBJ2-3; CDR3nt: TGCGCCAGCAACGCAATGTGGCGGGGGGGCACAGATACGCAGTATTTT; CDR3aa: CASNAMWRGGTDTQYF
abundance: .; v_gene: TRBV19; d_gene: TRBD2; len: 18; j_gene: TRBJ2-3; CDR3nt: TGTGCCAGTAGTATAAGGCTAGCGGGGACCCCTAGCACAGATACGCAGTATTTT; CDR3aa: CASSIRLAGTPSTDTQYF
abundance: .; v_gene: TRBV30; d_gene: .; len: 14; j_gene: TRBJ1-2; CDR3nt: TGTGCCTGGAGTGTGGCAGGGGCTCTTTATGGCTACACCTTC; CDR3aa: CAWSVAGALYGYTF
abundance: .; v_gene: TRBV30; d_gene: TRBD1; len: 11; j_gene: TRBJ1-1; CDR3nt: TGTGCCTGGGCAGGGGGAACTGAAGCTTTCTTT; CDR3aa: CAWAGGTEAFF
abundance: .; v_gene: TRBV30; d_gene: .; len: 12; j_gene: TRBJ1-2; CDR3nt: TGTGCCTGGGAGATCCCAGGGACTAGCTACACCTTC; CDR3aa: CAWEIPGTSYTF
abundance: .; v_gene: TRBV19; d_gene: .; len: 14; j_gene: TRBJ1-6; CDR3nt: TGTGCCAGTAAATTAGGAGGGTCTAATTCACCCCTCCACTTT; CDR3aa: CASKLGGSNSPLHF
abundance: .; v_gene: TRBV19; d_gene: .; len: 13; j_gene: TRBJ1-2; CDR3nt: TGTGCCAGTACCCCTTCACTTGGCTATGGCTACACCTTC; CDR3aa: CASTPSLGYGYTF
abundance: .; v_gene: TRBV5-6; d_gene: .; len: 16; j_gene: TRBJ2-1; CDR3nt: TGTGCCAGCAGCTTGTTTTCAGGGGAGTCGTATGATGAGCAGTTCTTC; CDR3aa: CASSLFSGESYDEQFF
abundance: .; v_gene: TRBV9; d_gene: TRBD2; len: 14; j_gene: TRBJ2-2; CDR3nt: TGTGCCAGCAGCGGACTAGCCAACACCGGGGAGCTGTTTTTT; CDR3aa: CASSGLANTGELFF
abundance: .; v_gene: TRBV7-2; d_gene: .; len: 13; j_gene: TRBJ1-2; CDR3nt: TGTGCCAGCAGCTTAGGGGGGGGAGATGGCTACACCTTC; CDR3aa: CASSLGGGDGYTF
abundance: .; v_gene: TRBV18; d_gene: TRBD2; len: 15; j_gene: TRBJ2-1; CDR3nt: TGTGCCAGCTCATCGACCGGGACTAACGACAATGAGCAGTTCTTC; CDR3aa: CASSSTGTNDNEQFF
abundance: once; v_gene: TRBV15; d_gene: .; len: 12; j_gene: TRBJ2-1; CDR3nt: TGTGCCACCAGCAGAGTAAACAATGAGCAGTTCTTC; CDR3aa: CATSRVNNEQFF
abundance: .; v_gene: TRBV6-1; d_gene: .; len: 15; j_gene: TRBJ1-4; CDR3nt: TGTGCCAGCAGACTTTTTGGAGGGGTAGGAGAAAAACTGTTTTTT; CDR3aa: CASRLFGGVGEKLFF
abundance: .; v_gene: TRBV9; d_gene: TRBD2; len: 18; j_gene: TRBJ2-7; CDR3nt: TGTGCCAGCAGCGGGAATGGACGGGCGGGGGGGAGCTCCTACGAGCAGTACTTC; CDR3aa: CASSGNGRAGGSSYEQYF
abundance: .; v_gene: TRBV7-9; d_gene: TRBD2; len: 14; j_gene: TRBJ2-7; CDR3nt: TGTGCCAGCAGCGCTGAGCGGGGGGGCTACGAGCAGTACTTC; CDR3aa: CASSAERGGYEQYF
abundance: .; v_gene: TRBV7-8; d_gene: TRBD1; len: 15; j_gene: TRBJ1-6; CDR3nt: TGTGCCAGCAGCACACAGGGGGCGTCGAATTCACCCCTCCACTTT; CDR3aa: CASSTQGASNSPLHF
abundance: .; v_gene: TRBV18; d_gene: TRBD1; len: 14; j_gene: TRBJ1-1; CDR3nt: TGTGCCAGCTCACCCCAGGGGGTAAGAACTGAAGCTTTCTTT; CDR3aa: CASSPQGVRTEAFF
abundance: .; v_gene: TRBV4-2; d_gene: TRBD1; len: 16; j_gene: TRBJ2-7; CDR3nt: TGTGCCAGCAGCCAAGACCCCGGGACAGGGGTCTACGAGCAGTACTTC; CDR3aa: CASSQDPGTGVYEQYF
abundance: .; v_gene: TRBV27; d_gene: TRBD1; len: 16; j_gene: TRBJ1-1; CDR3nt: TGTGCCAGCAGTCCGGGACAGGGGAGAATGAACACTGAAGCTTTCTTT; CDR3aa: CASSPGQGRMNTEAFF
abundance: .; v_gene: TRBV28; d_gene: TRBD1; len: 16; j_gene: TRBJ2-7; CDR3nt: TGTGCCAGCAGTAGACCCCGGGACAGGGTTTTCTACGAGCAGTACTTC; CDR3aa: CASSRPRDRVFYEQYF
abundance: once; v_gene: TRBV2; d_gene: .; len: 15; j_gene: TRBJ2-7; CDR3nt: TGTGCCAGCAGTGATCTCAGGGTGGGATCCTACGAGCAGTACTTC; CDR3aa: CASSDLRVGSYEQYF
abundance: .; v_gene: TRBV9; d_gene: .; len: 14; j_gene: TRBJ2-5; CDR3nt: TGTGCCAGCAGCGTTGCTAAAGGGGGAGAGACCCAGTACTTC; CDR3aa: CASSVAKGGETQYF
abundance: .; v_gene: TRBV27; d_gene: TRBD1; len: 15; j_gene: TRBJ2-1; CDR3nt: TGTGCCAGCAGTCATACAGGGGGCTTCTACAATGAGCAGTTCTTC; CDR3aa: CASSHTGGFYNEQFF
abundance: .; v_gene: TRBV7-2; d_gene: TRBD1; len: 13; j_gene: TRBJ1-1; CDR3nt: TGTGCCAGCGGGGGACAGATAAACACTGAAGCTTTCTTT; CDR3aa: CASGGQINTEAFF
abundance: .; v_gene: TRBV4-3; d_gene: TRBD2; len: 16; j_gene: TRBJ2-3; CDR3nt: TGCGCCAGCAGCCAAGACGGTAGCGGGCCCACAGATACGCAGTATTTT; CDR3aa: CASSQDGSGPTDTQYF
abundance: once; v_gene: TRBV30; d_gene: .; len: 14; j_gene: TRBJ1-1; CDR3nt: TGTGCCTGGAGTTCCGACAGTTCGAACACTGAAGCTTTCTTT; CDR3aa: CAWSSDSSNTEAFF
abundance: .; v_gene: TRBV5-4; d_gene: .; len: 16; j_gene: TRBJ2-4; CDR3nt: TGTGCCAGCAGCTTGGGAGGGGGTGGGTCCAAAAACATTCAGTACTTC; CDR3aa: CASSLGGGGSKNIQYF
abundance: .; v_gene: TRBV6-1; d_gene: TRBD1; len: 15; j_gene: TRBJ1-2; CDR3nt: TGTGCCAGCAGTGATGGGCAACAGGGGTGGGGTGGCTACACCTTC; CDR3aa: CASSDGQQGWGGYTF
abundance: .; v_gene: TRBV5-1; d_gene: TRBD1; len: 15; j_gene: TRBJ2-7; CDR3nt: TGCGCCAGCAGCTTGGAAGGGACAGGGACCCTTGAGCAGTACTTC; CDR3aa: CASSLEGTGTLEQYF
abundance: .; v_gene: TRBV25-1; d_gene: .; len: 15; j_gene: TRBJ2-4; CDR3nt: TGTGCCAGCAGTGAGGTGGGGCAGGGGGGAAACATTCAGTACTTC; CDR3aa: CASSEVGQGGNIQYF
abundance: once; v_gene: TRBV7-8; d_gene: TRBD1; len: 16; j_gene: TRBJ2-2; CDR3nt: TGTGCCAGCAGCGGTAACCGGGACAGGGACACCGGGGAGCTGTTTTTT; CDR3aa: CASSGNRDRDTGELFF
abundance: .; v_gene: TRBV30; d_gene: TRBD2; len: 16; j_gene: TRBJ2-5; CDR3nt: TGTGCCTGGAGCCAGACTAGCGGGGGCCGAAAAGAGACCCAGTACTTC; CDR3aa: CAWSQTSGGRKETQYF
abundance: .; v_gene: TRBV6-5; d_gene: TRBD1; len: 14; j_gene: TRBJ2-5; CDR3nt: TGTGCCAGCAGCGAGGACAGGGGAGGGGAGACCCAGTACTTC; CDR3aa: CASSEDRGGETQYF
abundance: .; v_gene: TRBV19; d_gene: .; len: 15; j_gene: TRBJ1-5; CDR3nt: TGTGCCAGTAGTATTTCCGGGGGAGGCAATCAGCCCCAGCATTTT; CDR3aa: CASSISGGGNQPQHF
abundance: .; v_gene: TRBV30; d_gene: .; len: 12; j_gene: TRBJ1-1; CDR3nt: TGTGCCTGGAAGAAGGAGACAGGAGAAGCTTTCTTT; CDR3aa: CAWKKETGEAFF
abundance: .; v_gene: TRBV6-5; d_gene: .; len: 13; j_gene: TRBJ1-2; CDR3nt: TGTGCCAGCAGTTACGGGCAGGGCGAAGGCTACACCTTC; CDR3aa: CASSYGQGEGYTF
abundance: once; v_gene: TRBV4-1; d_gene: TRBD1; len: 13; j_gene: TRBJ1-2; CDR3nt: TGCGCCAGCAGCCAAGTCCGGGACAGGGGCTACACCTTC; CDR3aa: CASSQVRDRGYTF
abundance: .; v_gene: TRBV10-3; d_gene: TRBD2; len: 16; j_gene: TRBJ2-3; CDR3nt: TGTGCCATCACCCGGACTAGCGGGGGGGTTTCAGATACGCAGTATTTT; CDR3aa: CAITRTSGGVSDTQYF
abundance: .; v_gene: TRBV19; d_gene: .; len: 15; j_gene: TRBJ1-2; CDR3nt: TGTGCCAGTAGCCAGGTTAGGGGTCCTAACTATGGCTACACCTTC; CDR3aa: CASSQVRGPNYGYTF
abundance: .; v_gene: TRBV27; d_gene: .; len: 14; j_gene: TRBJ2-7; CDR3nt: TGTGCCAGCAGTACGTTGACAGCTTCCTACGAGCAGTACTTC; CDR3aa: CASSTLTASYEQYF
abundance: .; v_gene: TRBV30; d_gene: .; len: 14; j_gene: TRBJ1-2; CDR3nt: TGTGCCTGGCACACACCGGGACACTCTCTTAGCTACACCTTC; CDR3aa: CAWHTPGHSLSYTF
abundance: .; v_gene: TRBV5-1; d_gene: .; len: 15; j_gene: TRBJ2-3; CDR3nt: TGCGCCAGCAGCTTGGAAGGGGGGGTGAAGGGTACGCAGTATTTT; CDR3aa: CASSLEGGVKGTQYF